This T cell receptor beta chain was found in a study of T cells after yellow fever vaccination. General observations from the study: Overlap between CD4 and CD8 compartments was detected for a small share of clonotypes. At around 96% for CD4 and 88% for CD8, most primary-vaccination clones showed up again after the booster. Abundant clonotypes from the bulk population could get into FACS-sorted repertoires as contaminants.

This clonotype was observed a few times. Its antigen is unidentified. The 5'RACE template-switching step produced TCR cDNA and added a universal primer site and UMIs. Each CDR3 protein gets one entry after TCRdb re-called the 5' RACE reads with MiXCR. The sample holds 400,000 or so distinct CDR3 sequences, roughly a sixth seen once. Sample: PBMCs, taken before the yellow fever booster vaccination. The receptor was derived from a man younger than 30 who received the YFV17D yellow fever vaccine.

CDR3 bases: TGCGCCAGCAGCTTGTGGGACAGTCAAAAAAAACTGTTTTTT. Its protein product is CASSLWDSQKKLFF. This chain joins TRBV5-1 and TRBJ1-4; 7 positions agree with TRBD1. The CDR3 is 14 amino acids. After removal of 1 base from V and 9 bases from J, the junction contained 6 bases not matched to a gene. Germline V gives CDR1 SGHRS, CDR2 YFSETQ.